These T cell receptor beta chains were read from a single sample in a study of identical twins. TCRdb redid the calling of the 5' RACE reads with MiXCR, one entry per CDR3 protein. The sample holds more than 1.5 million distinct CDR3 sequences, about 30% seen once. Sequencing was carried out using cord blood. These receptors were obtained from a newborn girl in good health. Each CDR3 is given with its conserved first and last residue. D genes are given only for firm matches. Clone size appears in some rows only: once, few, many, or a class for an expanded clone.

j_call v_call clone_size d_call cdr3_nt cdr3_aa
TRBJ2-1 TRBV4-1 many TRBD2 TGCGCCAGCAGCCAACCTCGGGGGACTAGCGTAAATGAGCAGTTCTTC CASSQPRGTSVNEQFF
TRBJ2-3 TRBV9 many . TGTGCCAGCAGCCTAGCCCGGTCTTCCACAGATACGCAGTATTTT CASSLARSSTDTQYF
TRBJ2-1 TRBV6-6 . . TGTGCCAGCAGTTACCGGGGGACTGCCGATGAGCAGTTCTTC CASSYRGTADEQFF
TRBJ1-2 TRBV6-5 few TRBD1 TGTGCCAGCAGTTATGACAGGGGGCGCCTTAGAAACTATGGCTACACCTTC CASSYDRGRLRNYGYTF
TRBJ2-3 TRBV28 few TRBD1 TGTGCCAGCAGTCCCGACAGGGGGCCTCCTAGACCTCGGATGTATTTT CASSPDRGPPRPRMYF
TRBJ2-7 TRBV7-8 few . TGTGCCAGCAGAGCCAAAGGGCAGGGCTATGACGAGCAGTACTTC CASRAKGQGYDEQYF
TRBJ2-7 TRBV24-1 . TRBD1 TGTGCCACCAGTGATTTGGAGACAGGGACCAACTACAATGAGCAGTACTTC CATSDLETGTNYNEQYF
TRBJ2-1 TRBV7-2 few . TGTGCCAGCAGCTTAGGTCACGGGGGCTACAATGAGCAGTTCTTC CASSLGHGGYNEQFF
TRBJ2-7 TRBV20-1 few TRBD1 TGCAGTGCTAGAGGCCGGACAGGGGGCTCCCCCTACGAGCAGTACTTC CSARGRTGGSPYEQYF
TRBJ2-3 TRBV27 few TRBD2 TGTGCCAGCAGTTTATCGACTAGCGGGAGGGCCGATACGCAGTATTTT CASSLSTSGRADTQYF
TRBJ2-7 TRBV12-3/TRBV12-4 many . TGTGCCAGCAGTTTAATTCCCCACGAGCAGTACTTC CASSLIPHEQYF
TRBJ1-6 TRBV3-1 few TRBD1 TGTGCCAGCAGCCACCTCCGGGACAGAGTGGCCTCACCCCTCCACTTT CASSHLRDRVASPLHF
TRBJ2-4 TRBV11-2 . . TGTGCCAGCAGCTTAGGCGGACTGGGGGCACTTAAAAACATTCAGTACTTC CASSLGGLGALKNIQYF
TRBJ2-3 TRBV28 . TRBD1 TGTGCCAGCAGTTCCACAGGGGTTTACACAGATACGCAGTATTTT CASSSTGVYTDTQYF
TRBJ2-3 TRBV27 . . TGTGCCAGCAGTTTATCTTGGCAACATACGCAGTATTTT CASSLSWQHTQYF
TRBJ1-2 TRBV12-3/TRBV12-4 many . TGTGCCAGCAGTTTGAAGGGAGTCTATGGCTACACCTTC CASSLKGVYGYTF
TRBJ2-3 TRBV11-2 many . TGTGCCAGCAGCTTAGTCTACACTAGCCGGAGCACAGATACGCAGTATTTT CASSLVYTSRSTDTQYF
TRBJ2-2 TRBV28 . TRBD1 TGTGCCAGCAGTATTCGGACAGGGGGACTGGGCGGGGAGCTGTTTTTT CASSIRTGGLGGELFF
TRBJ2-6 TRBV24-1 . . TGTGCCACCAGTGATTACCGGGGGAGACTCTCTGGGGCCAACGTCCTGACTTTC CATSDYRGRLSGANVLTF
TRBJ2-6 TRBV29-1 . . TGCAGCGCCCAGTCACTCTCTGGGGCCAACGTCCTGACTTTC CSAQSLSGANVLTF
TRBJ2-3 TRBV20-1 . . TGCAGTGCTAGAGGAGGAGTCAGGGCGGGAGATACGCAGTATTTT CSARGGVRAGDTQYF
TRBJ2-7 TRBV3-1 many . TGTGCCAGCAGCCTTAGCGTAAGCTCCTACGAGCAGTACTTC CASSLSVSSYEQYF
TRBJ2-6 TRBV7-2 few . TGTGCCAGCAGCTTAAGATCCCTCGTCTCCTCTGGGGCCAACGTCCTGACTTTC CASSLRSLVSSGANVLTF
TRBJ1-4 TRBV25-1 . . TGTGCCAGCAGTTTCGGGGTTGGGGCAGAAAAACTGTTTTTT CASSFGVGAEKLFF
TRBJ2-7 TRBV27 . . TGTGCCAGCAGTTCGCGTGTGGACACTGCCTACGAGCAGTACTTC CASSSRVDTAYEQYF
TRBJ2-7 TRBV20-1 few . TGCAGTGCTAGACTAGCACCTTCCTACGAGCAGTACTTC CSARLAPSYEQYF
TRBJ2-7 TRBV2 . . TGTGCCAGCAGTTCGATCGGACAGTCTGAGCAGTACTTC CASSSIGQSEQYF
TRBJ2-2 TRBV7-2 . . TGTGCCAGCAGCTTTTCCGGGCGGTTGGCCGGGGAGCTGTTTTTT CASSFSGRLAGELFF
TRBJ1-6 TRBV11-2 . TRBD1 TGTGCCAGCAGCTTAAACGGACAGGGGGTAATAAGGAATTCACCCCTCCACTTT CASSLNGQGVIRNSPLHF
TRBJ1-3 TRBV6-6 . . TGTGCCAGCAGTTACCCGGGAGTAGGGGTTGGAAACACCATATATTTT CASSYPGVGVGNTIYF
TRBJ2-7 TRBV29-1 . TRBD1 TGCAGTGCCGGGAAGGGGACAGGATCCTACGAGCAGTACTTC CSAGKGTGSYEQYF
TRBJ2-1 TRBV18 few . TGTGCCAGCTCACCACCTCCGAAGGGGGGAAATGAGCAGTTCTTC CASSPPPKGGNEQFF
TRBJ1-5 TRBV6-1 few . TGTGCCAGCAGTGTTTCTTCTAGACAGCCCCAGCATTTT CASSVSSRQPQHF
TRBJ2-5 TRBV24-1 . . TGTGCCACCAGTGATTTTGGGGACGCAAACCAAGAGACCCAGTACTTC CATSDFGDANQETQYF
TRBJ2-7 TRBV20-1 . TRBD2 TGCAGTGCTTCGACTAGCGGGTATTCCTACGAGCAGTACTTC CSASTSGYSYEQYF
TRBJ2-1 TRBV2 . . TGTGCCAGCCGGATGGCGTCGAGCTCCCACAATGAGCAGTTCTTC CASRMASSSHNEQFF
TRBJ1-1 TRBV6-1 few . TGTGCCAGCAGTCCCCTGGAGGGGAACACTGAAGCTTTCTTT CASSPLEGNTEAFF
TRBJ1-2 TRBV6-5 many . TGTGCCAGCAGTTACAAGGGTGGCTACACCTTC CASSYKGGYTF
TRBJ2-1 TRBV5-1 few TRBD2 TGCGCCAGCAGCTTGGAATCGACTAGCGGGAGCTCCTACAATGAGCAGTTCTTC CASSLESTSGSSYNEQFF
TRBJ1-4 TRBV3-1 few TRBD1 TGTGCCAGCAGCCCACCCACAGGGGTGGGTGAAAAACTGTTTTTT CASSPPTGVGEKLFF
TRBJ2-1 TRBV11-2 . TRBD1 TGTGCCAGCAGCCGTCTACAGGGGGCCTACAATGAGCAGTTCTTC CASSRLQGAYNEQFF
TRBJ2-1 TRBV6-5 few . TGTGCCAGCAGTTACTCGTACGGACCACCCAATGAGCAGTTCTTC CASSYSYGPPNEQFF
TRBJ1-2 TRBV20-1 . . TGCAGTGCTAGAGATATCAGGTCCGCTGGCTACACCTTC CSARDIRSAGYTF
TRBJ2-7 TRBV3-1 . . TGTGCCAGCAGCCTCGGCTATATGGGCTACGAGCAGTACTTC CASSLGYMGYEQYF
TRBJ1-1 TRBV29-1 few . TGCAGCGCCCGCGGGGTGGGAGTTTGGTCTGAAGCTTTCTTT CSARGVGVWSEAFF
TRBJ2-2 TRBV4-3 . . TGCGCCAGCAGCCAAGATCTGGGCAGGGTAGGGACCGGGGAGCTGTTTTTT CASSQDLGRVGTGELFF
TRBJ2-3 TRBV7-9 few . TGTGCCAGCAGTCCACCTCACTATGTCAGCACAGATACGCAGTATTTT CASSPPHYVSTDTQYF
TRBJ2-3 TRBV11-1 . TRBD2 TGTGCCAGCAACCCGTGGGAGCGGGGGGTAGGAGATACGCAGTATTTT CASNPWERGVGDTQYF
TRBJ2-7 TRBV11-2 . TRBD2 TGTGCCAGCAGCTTAGGAGCGGGAGGGGACTACGAGCAGTACTTC CASSLGAGGDYEQYF
TRBJ2-5 TRBV4-2 . TRBD2 TGTGCCAGCAGCCAAGATCCTCCGGGACTAGCGGGGGGGTTTTGGAATGAGCAGTACTTC CASSQDPPGLAGGFWNEQYF
TRBJ2-4 TRBV20-1 few TRBD2 TGCAGTGCTAGAGTGGGAGGGAACATTCAGTACTTC CSARVGGNIQYF
TRBJ2-7 TRBV6-1 few . TGTGCCAGCATGGAAGACAGGTTTTCCTACGAGCAGTACTTC CASMEDRFSYEQYF